Detailed here is one T cell receptor (beta chain). The CDR3 is 13 amino acids. Germline CDR1 SGHTA, CDR2 FQGNSA. With V trimmed by 4 bases and J by 9 bases, 3 bases remained unmatched. The data were produced by immunoSEQ multiplex PCR, yet TCRdb's version contains in-frame clones alone and is incomplete. Of some 980,000 clones in the sample, 76% are singletons; the top ten hold 1.5%. This record belongs to a study of shared clonotypes between healthy human individuals. The overall study: CD4 naive and CD4 memory each took three plates per donor, while CD8 naive took two and CD8 memory one.

The receptor was isolated from a man aged 18 to 30 in good health. The rearrangement uses TRBV7-2 and TRBJ1-2; TRBD1 matches 12 bases. Sequenced material: memory CD4+ T cells sorted from blood. Subset reported: CD45RA-negative fraction. CDR3 region: CASSSGTGGRYTF. The CDR3 nucleotides are TGTGCCAGCAGCTCCGGGACAGGGGGCCGCTACACCTTC.